A single sample gave rise to the 32 T cell receptor beta chains below, sequenced in a study of T cell responses to AZD1222 COVID-19 vaccine. Measured with immunoSEQ multiplex PCR; TCRdb has only the in-frame clones, and not every one. The sample contains some 120,000 clones, around 85% of which appear only once. Sequencing used peripheral blood, obtained on day 0 of AZD1222 vaccination. The source of these receptors is an adult in good health.

The chain joins TRBV28 to TRBJ1-1; no firm D call. The germline CDR1 and CDR2 sequences are MDHEN and SYDVKM. The CDR3 consists of 15 residues. V lost 6 bases and J 1 base, leaving 15 bases between the germline ends. CDR3: CASRSLPGSNTEAFF. As DNA, the CDR3 is TGTGCCAGCAGGAGCCTTCCGGGATCGAACACTGAAGCTTTCTTT.

This chain joins TRBV6-1 and TRBJ1-5; no definite D call. CDR3 length: 14 amino acids. Trimming pared 2 bases from V and 0 bases from J, leaving 5 bases between. Germline V gives CDR1 MNHNS, CDR2 SASEGT. This chain's CDR3 is CASSEYPSNQPQHF. DNA of the CDR3: TGTGCCAGCAGTGAATACCCTAGCAATCAGCCCCAGCATTTT.

V and J are TRBV28 and TRBJ2-7; 7 positions agree with TRBD2. The length of the CDR3 is 13 residues. Germline CDR1 is MDHEN and CDR2 is SYDVKM. The V segment lost 7 bases and the J segment 5 bases; nucleotides outside the gene matches: 8. CDR3 amino acids: CASTNSGRDEQYF. DNA of the CDR3: TGTGCCAGCACCAATTCGGGGAGGGACGAGCAGTACTTC.

This sequence joins TRBV27 and TRBJ2-3; D remains unclear. There are 16 residues in the CDR3. V was cut by 8 bases and J by 3 bases, with 21 bases left in between. Germline V gives CDR1 MNHEY, CDR2 SMNVEV (reference sequence). In DNA form, the CDR3 reads TGTGCCAGCGGAACGAATCTAGTCAGTATTACAGATACGCAGTATTTT. Its translation is CASGTNLVSITDTQYF.

The chain has TRBV2 and TRBJ1-2; 7 bases match TRBD1. The CDR3 runs to 12 residues. The germline V gene encodes CDR1 SNHLY and CDR2 FYNNEI. With V trimmed by 6 bases and J by 4 bases, 2 bases remained unmatched. CDR3 coding DNA: TGTGCCAGCAGCGGGACAGCCTATGGCTACACCTTC. It yields the protein CASSGTAYGYTF. Combining the CDR3 with reference TRBV2 and TRBJ1-2 gives the whole variable domain EPEVTQTPSHQVTQMGQEVILRCVPISNHLYFYWYRQILGQKVEFLVSFYNNEISEKSEIFDDQFSVERPDGSNFTLKIRSTKLEDSAMYFCASSGTAYGYTFGSGTRLTVV.

This chain joins TRBV19 and TRBJ1-2, with 10 bases matching TRBD1. This CDR3 region has 18 residues. The junction had 17 bases not matched to a gene; V was cut back by 3 bases and J by 7 bases. Germline assignment: CDR1 LNHDA and CDR2 SQIVND (reference sequence). CDR3 amino acids: CASSISTGTGVSESGYTF. The CDR3 DNA reads as TGTGCCAGTAGTATTTCCACCGGGACAGGGGTATCTGAGAGTGGCTACACCTTC.

The chain couples TRBV3-1 (or the pseudogene TRBV3-2) to TRBJ1-5; D remains ambiguous. This CDR3 is 14 amino acids long. V shed 1 base and J shed 0 bases, with 4 bases lying between them. Germline CDR1 reads LGHDT; CDR2 reads YNNKEL (reference sequence). The CDR3 bases are TGTGCCAGCAGCCAAGCCGATAGCAATCAGCCCCAGCATTTT. This codes for CASSQADSNQPQHF.

This clone was detected a few times. The gene calls are TRBV5-1 and TRBJ2-2; 10 bases line up with TRBD2. Trimming removed 3 bases from V and 4 bases from J; junction bases left unmatched: 6. The CDR3 has 16 residues. The germline gives CDR1 SGHRS, CDR2 YFSETQ. CDR3 loop: CASSWGAGGSTGELFF. CDR3 in DNA: TGCGCCAGCAGCTGGGGAGCGGGAGGGAGCACCGGGGAGCTGTTTTTT.

This clone has just a few counts. The J gene is TRBJ2-1, the V gene TRBV4-3; the match to TRBD2 covers 13 bases. The CDR3 consists of 17 residues. Germline V CDR1 and CDR2: LGHNA, YSLEER. The J segment lost 8 bases and the V segment lost 1 base, leaving 8 bases of the junction unmatched. The CDR3 is CASSQAGTSGALDEQFF. DNA for the CDR3: TGCGCCAGCAGCCAAGCCGGGACTAGCGGGGCCCTGGATGAGCAGTTCTTC.

The rearrangement joins TRBV18 to TRBJ1-5; 7 bases agree with TRBD1. The junction had 8 bases not matched to a gene; V was cut back by 6 bases and J by 0 bases. CDR1 and CDR2 (germline): KGHSH, LQKENI. The CDR3 is 16 amino acids. CDR3 residues: CASSLGQANSNQPQHF. The CDR3 DNA sequence: TGTGCCAGCTCCCTCGGACAGGCAAATAGCAATCAGCCCCAGCATTTT.

The chain recombines TRBV6-5 with TRBJ1-4; D might be TRBD1 (6 bases). Trimming removed 7 bases from V and 6 bases from J, with 12 bases in between. The CDR3 has 13 residues. Looked up from germline, CDR1 is MNHEY and CDR2 is SVGAGI. CDR3 bases: TGTGCCAGCACACGACAGGCCTATGAAAAACTGTTTTTT. Translating it yields CASTRQAYEKLFF.

Written as DNA, the CDR3 is TGTGCCAGCAATTACCAAGAGACCCAGTACTTC. Translated, it gives CASNYQETQYF. The chain employs TRBV2 and TRBJ2-5; D is uncertain. With 7 bases removed from V and 0 bases from J, the gap between germline ends came to 3 bases. The germline V gene has CDR1 SNHLY and CDR2 FYNNEI. The CDR3 is 11 amino acids.

This chain joins TRBV19 and TRBJ1-1, with 8 bases fitting TRBD1. Germline V gene data show CDR1 as LNHDA and CDR2 as SQIVND (reference sequence). The V gene end was trimmed by 6 bases and the J gene end by 2 bases; junction bases not matched to a gene: 5. The CDR3 has 14 residues. The CDR3 DNA reads as TGTGCCAGTAGCACAGGGGGAGCCAACACTGAAGCTTTCTTT. The encoded protein is CASSTGGANTEAFF.

J is TRBJ1-5 and V is TRBV6-1; 7 bases are a match to TRBD1. This CDR3 region has 17 residues. J lost 6 bases, V lost 2 bases, and 13 bases had no gene match. The V gene's germline CDR1 is MNHNS and CDR2 SASEGT. The CDR3 bases are TGTGCCAGCAGTGAATATGGAAGGACAGGAAGCCGTCAGCCCCAGCATTTT. As protein: CASSEYGRTGSRQPQHF.

This sequence joins TRBV6-4 and TRBJ1-5; TRBD1 might be the D (5 bases). The germline V gene encodes CDR1 MRHNA and CDR2 SNTAGT. V was cut by 4 bases and J by 6 bases, with 16 bases left in between. This CDR3 contains 15 residues. The DNA of the CDR3 is TGTGCCAGCAGTGTGACCCACCAGGGAAGTCAGCCCCAGCATTTT. Translating gives CASSVTHQGSQPQHF.

This chain joins TRBV7-2 and TRBJ2-7, with D perhaps TRBD1 (5 bases). CDR1 is SGHTA, CDR2 FQGNSA, per germline. This CDR3 has 14 residues. V was pared by 7 bases and J by 4 bases, with 17 bases between. The CDR3 sequence: CASKDQGSGYEQYF. The CDR3 DNA is TGTGCCAGCAAAGACCAGGGTTCGGGTTACGAGCAGTACTTC. Combining the CDR3 with reference TRBV7-2 and TRBJ2-7 gives the whole variable domain GAGVSQSPSNKVTEKGKDVELRCDPISGHTALYWYRQSLGQGLEFLIYFQGNSAPDKSGLPSDRFSAERTGGSVSTLTIQRTQQEDSAVYLCASKDQGSGYEQYFGPGTRLTVT.

The chain recombines TRBV6-5 with TRBJ1-2, with D unresolved. V was pared by 7 bases and J by 8 bases, with 14 bases between. CDR3 length: 12 residues. CDR1 is MNHEY and CDR2 is SVGAGI in the germline V gene. As DNA, the CDR3 is TGTGCCAGCACCACCGGAATGTCAGGCTACACCTTC. Its translation: CASTTGMSGYTF.

This clone came up once. V gene TRBV5-1 combines with J gene TRBJ1-4; no reliable D call. Germline V CDR1 and CDR2: SGHRS, YFSETQ. This CDR3 region has 14 residues. V lost 2 bases and J lost 5, with 10 bases in between. CDR3 sequence reads: CASSLGGPNEKLFF. DNA of the CDR3: TGCGCCAGCAGCTTAGGCGGTCCGAATGAAAAACTGTTTTTT.

The chain is built from TRBV21-1 and TRBJ2-2; the D call in the table, TRBD1, was not verified against the DNA. TRBV21-1 is noted as a pseudogene. This CDR3 has 16 residues. In DNA, the CDR3 is TGTGCCAGCAGCCGGATGAGGGACAGGTACGTCGGGGAGCTGTTTTTT. It specifies CASSRMRDRYVGELFF.

This clone was seen only a few times. The chain links TRBV28 to TRBJ1-5; unclear D gene. CDR3 size: 14 residues. Trimming shortened V by 8 bases and J by 2 bases, and 13 bases separated the two germline ends. Germline V gene lookup returns CDR1 MDHEN and CDR2 SYDVKM. For the CDR3, the DNA is TGTGCCAGCGGCTCCTCCGGGGGCAATCAGCCCCAGCATTTT. Protein: CASGSSGGNQPQHF.

The chain is built from TRBV6-5 and TRBJ1-1; D may be TRBD1 (5 bases). Trimming pared 5 bases from V and 10 bases from J, leaving 14 bases between. The CDR3 is 12 amino acids. Germline V gene data show CDR1 as MNHEY and CDR2 as SVGAGI. The DNA of the CDR3 is TGTGCCAGCAGTCAGAATCCAGGGAGAGCTTTCTTT. Protein sequence: CASSQNPGRAFF.

The chain recombines TRBV10-3 with TRBJ2-1; TRBD1 aligns across 9 bases. V shed 5 bases and J 8 bases; nucleotides not matched to a gene: 4. The CDR3 has 13 amino acids. Germline V gives CDR1 ENHRY, CDR2 SYGVKD. As DNA, the CDR3 is TGTGCCATCAGTCTAAGGACAGGGGATGAGCAGTTCTTC. It encodes CAISLRTGDEQFF.

V and J are TRBV10-3 and TRBJ2-2, with D perhaps matching TRBD2 (5 bases). With 5 bases removed from V and 2 bases from J, the gap between germline ends came to 12 bases. Germline V CDR1 and CDR2: ENHRY, SYGVKD. The CDR3 loop spans 15 amino acids. The CDR3: CAISTDYLNTGELFF. CDR3 sequence (DNA): TGTGCCATCAGTACAGACTACCTTAACACCGGGGAGCTGTTTTTT.

The J gene is TRBJ2-3, the V gene TRBV2, with 8 bases lining up with TRBD2. Looked up from germline, CDR1 is SNHLY and CDR2 is FYNNEI. The junction had 7 bases not matched to a gene; V was cut back by 2 bases and J by 3 bases. This CDR3 contains 16 residues. The CDR3 reads CASSELGLAGTDTQYF. The CDR3 DNA follows: TGTGCCAGCAGTGAATTAGGACTAGCCGGTACAGATACGCAGTATTTT.

V gene TRBV12-3 or TRBV12-4 combines with J gene TRBJ1-2; tentative D call: TRBD1 (6 bases). V lost 7 bases and J 7 bases, leaving 16 bases between the germline ends. The CDR3 loop spans 13 amino acids. Here the CDR3 DNA reads TGTGCCAGCACAGGGCAGGGGATTGGTGGCTACACCTTC. Its protein is CASTGQGIGGYTF.

The chain links TRBV20-1 to TRBJ1-2, with D possibly being TRBD1 (6 bases). Trimming stripped 6 bases from V and 4 bases from J, with 9 bases between. Germline-derived CDR1 and CDR2 are DFQATT and SNEGSKA (reference sequence). This CDR3 region has 11 residues. CDR3 loop: CSAPQGYGYTF. CDR3 DNA sequence: TGCAGTGCACCACAGGGCTATGGCTACACCTTC.

The V and J genes are TRBV2 and TRBJ1-2, with a possible D match to TRBD1 (6 bases). Trimming took off 7 bases at V and 5 bases at J, with 14 bases between the two ends. The germline gives CDR1 SNHLY, CDR2 FYNNEI. CDR3 length: 13 residues. CDR3 sequence: CASNSGVGYGYTF. For the CDR3, the DNA is TGTGCCAGCAATTCAGGGGTAGGATATGGCTACACCTTC.

The genes are TRBV24-1 and TRBJ2-3; 12 bases agree with TRBD1. CDR3 size: 16 residues. The germline gives CDR1 KGHDR, CDR2 SFDVKD. The trim removed 4 bases at V and 3 bases at J, leaving 4 bases unmatched. The CDR3 DNA reads TGTGCCACCAGTGAGCCGGGACAGGGGGCTACAGATACGCAGTATTTT. It translates to CATSEPGQGATDTQYF.

This chain links TRBV25-1 with TRBJ2-7; TRBD1 matches 7 bases. The CDR3 is 13 residues long. The trim removed 3 bases at V and 5 bases at J, leaving 4 bases unmatched. The germline V gene encodes CDR1 MGHDK and CDR2 SYGVNS. In DNA form, the CDR3 reads TGTGCCAGCAGTGACGACAGGGTCCACGAGCAGTACTTC. This encodes CASSDDRVHEQYF.

This chain connects TRBV30 to TRBJ1-4, with 8 bases fitting TRBD1. The germline gives CDR1 GTSNPN, CDR2 SVGIG (reference sequence). The CDR3 has 15 residues. Trimming cost V 2 bases and J 6 bases; bases outside gene matches: 8. CDR3 in amino acids: CAWSFPDRADEKLFF. CDR3 in DNA: TGTGCCTGGAGTTTCCCGGACAGGGCCGATGAAAAACTGTTTTTT.

This clone was detected only once. CDR3 protein: CASSSPGEQYF. The CDR3 nucleotides read TGTGCCAGCAGCTCCCCGGGGGAGCAGTACTTC. The genes are TRBV5-4 and TRBJ2-7; D may be TRBD2 (5 bases). CDR1 is SGHNT and CDR2 is YYREEE in the germline V gene (reference sequence). This CDR3 has 11 residues. Trimming stripped 3 bases from V and 7 bases from J, with 8 bases between.

The V gene is TRBV5-1, the J gene TRBJ2-3; 12 bases line up with TRBD2. The germline gives CDR1 SGHRS, CDR2 YFSETQ. The CDR3 is made up of 17 amino acids. Trimming at V came to 3 bases and at J to 6 bases, leaving 11 bases not matched to a gene. Here the CDR3 reads CASSSIPLAGGQDTQYF. DNA for the CDR3: TGCGCCAGCAGCTCCATTCCTCTAGCGGGGGGGCAGGATACGCAGTATTTT.